The source of this T cell receptor (beta chain) is a study of blood T cell repertoires in COVID-19. Profiling relied on immunoSEQ multiplex PCR, and the TCRdb table lists in-frame clones only, not all of them. The table includes a few hundred thousand clones, approximately 87% detected once. The CDR3 is made up of 16 amino acids. Trimming removed 7 bases from V and 4 bases from J; junction bases left unmatched: 15. CDR1 and CDR2 (germline): LNHDA, SQIVND (reference sequence). This receptor was obtained from a woman aged 50 to 65 with acute or convalescent COVID-19. This chain uses TRBV19 with TRBJ1-1; TRBD1 agrees at 7 bases. The sample comprised peripheral blood. CDR3 loop: CASTIKRHRGGTEAFF. The CDR3 DNA sequence: TGTGCCAGTACCATTAAGAGGCACAGGGGAGGCACTGAAGCTTTCTTT.